The entry below describes one TCR beta chain. The CDR3 consists of 15 residues. Trimming left V 0 bases short and J 7 bases short, with 10 bases between. Germline V gives CDR1 MRHNA, CDR2 SNTAGT. Time point in this sample: pre-treatment sample, taken before nivolumab and TIL therapy. The sample originates from a study of TIL therapy for anti-PD-1-resistant metastatic lung cancer. At the level of the study: Tumors carried a median about 1.4 non-synonymous mutations per megabase.

Sequencing used immunoSEQ v3. Only in-frame clones appear in the TCRdb table, and some are missing; sequencing was by immunoSEQ multiplex PCR. The profile covers about 21,000 clones, with 70% to 80% appearing a single time and under 2% taken by the ten largest. The sequence came from a person aged 25 to 79 with non-small cell lung cancer. The chain couples TRBV6-4 to TRBJ1-6; D is uncertain. The input for sequencing was blood, taken at baseline. The CDR3 nucleotides read TGTGCCAGCAGTGACTCGGGAACCCCCAATTCACCCCTCCACTTT. Its translation is CASSDSGTPNSPLHF.